Listed below are T cell receptor beta chains from one sample, sequenced in a study of blood T cell repertoires in COVID-19. The assay was immunoSEQ multiplex PCR, and TCRdb's table has in-frame clones only and misses some. Seen here are 140,000 to 150,000 clones, roughly 85% observed once, and the top ten hold around 2.5%. The source material was peripheral blood. The receptor set was obtained from a human donor with acute or convalescent COVID-19. The donor label of this sample is uncertain. The CDR3 runs from the conserved cysteine through the conserved F or W. A D gene is named only where the DNA matches it firmly. Clone sizes are given selectively: once, few, many, or a class where the clone is expanded.

j_call | v_call | clone_size | d_call | cdr3_nt | cdr3_aa
TRBJ1-1 | TRBV11-2 | - | - | TGTGCCAGCAGCTCCGGCGGGTTGGAGTACACTGAAGCTTTCTTT | CASSSGGLEYTEAFF
TRBJ2-2 | TRBV2 | - | TRBD2 | TGTGCCAGCAGTGATTTGGGCCTAGCGGGAGGTTACCGAAACACCGGGGAGCTGTTTTTT | CASSDLGLAGGYRNTGELFF
TRBJ1-6 | TRBV5-5 | few | TRBD1 | TGTGCCAGCAGCTCGCAGGGACAGGGAGGCTCACCCCTCCACTTT | CASSSQGQGGSPLHF
TRBJ1-1 | TRBV3-1/TRBV3-2 | - | - | TGTGCCAGCAGCCAAGATCTAGCTGGTTCGGCGGCTTTCTTT | CASSQDLAGSAAFF
TRBJ2-2 | TRBV19 | once | - | TGTGCCAGCAACGTGGCAGGGATCGTCCGGGAGCTGTTTTTT | CASNVAGIVRELFF
TRBJ1-1 | TRBV7-3 | - | - | TGTGCCAGCAGCTTAACGAGCGGGGACACTGAAGCTTTCTTT | CASSLTSGDTEAFF
TRBJ1-5 | TRBV4-1 | - | - | TGCGCCAGCAGCCAAGGGTGGCAGGGGAGTCAGCCCCAGCATTTT | CASSQGWQGSQPQHF
TRBJ2-5 | TRBV23-1 | - | - | TGCGCCAGCAGTCTTGAGAGTCAAGAGACCCAGTACTTC | CASSLESQETQYF
TRBJ1-1 | TRBV6-5 | - | TRBD1 | TGTGCCAGCAGCCGGGCAGGGGGCCGAAACACTGAAGCTTTCTTT | CASSRAGGRNTEAFF
TRBJ1-2 | TRBV28 | - | TRBD1 | TGTGCCAGCAGCCAGGGGACAGGTGTATATGGCTACACCTTC | CASSQGTGVYGYTF
TRBJ1-1 | TRBV19 | - | - | TGTGCCAGTAGTGCCCGCGGGGTGTGGAACACTGAAGCTTTCTTT | CASSARGVWNTEAFF
TRBJ1-1 | TRBV24-1 | - | TRBD1 | TGTGCCACCAGACCCACCGGGACAGGAATGCGTGAAGCTTTCTTT | CATRPTGTGMREAFF
TRBJ2-5 | TRBV11-3 | - | TRBD1 | TGTGCCAGCAGCTTAGGGACAGGCGATAAAGAGACCCAGTACTTC | CASSLGTGDKETQYF
TRBJ1-2 | TRBV10-3 | - | - | TGTGCCATCTTCGCGGGGACTGGGTATGGCTACACCTTC | CAIFAGTGYGYTF
TRBJ2-1 | TRBV7-3 | - | TRBD1 | TGTGCCAGCAGGCAGGGGACAGGGGGCTCGAGTGAGCAGTTCTTC | CASRQGTGGSSEQFF
TRBJ1-3 | TRBV3-1/TRBV3-2 | - | - | TGTGCCAGCAGCCAAGTTTCAATCTCTGGAAACACCATATATTTT | CASSQVSISGNTIYF
TRBJ1-5 | TRBV18 | - | - | TGTGCCAGCTCACCGGCCGGCAATCAGCCCCAGCATTTT | CASSPAGNQPQHF
TRBJ1-1 | TRBV12-3/TRBV12-4 | - | - | TGTGCCAGCAGTTTTCGGAACACTGAAGCTTTCTTT | CASSFRNTEAFF
TRBJ1-4 | TRBV12-3/TRBV12-4 | - | - | TGTGCCAGCGCCCGAGGCAGGGTCGAAAAACTGTTTTTT | CASARGRVEKLFF
TRBJ1-1 | TRBV9 | - | - | TGTGCCAGCAGCGTCGGGTTGGTCACTGAAGCTTTCTTT | CASSVGLVTEAFF
TRBJ2-1 | TRBV28 | once | - | TGTGCCAGCAGTTTATTCCTTTTTGAGAGTGAGCAGTTCTTC | CASSLFLFESEQFF
TRBJ2-7 | TRBV2 | - | - | TGTGCCAGCAGTGAATCGGTCAACTACTACGAGCAGTACTTC | CASSESVNYYEQYF
TRBJ1-5 | TRBV4-1 | - | - | TGCGCCAGCAGCCAAGTTTCAGGACATAGCAATCAGCCCCAGCATTTT | CASSQVSGHSNQPQHF
TRBJ1-1 | TRBV30 | - | - | TGTGCCTGGAGTCCCGACACTTACACTGAAGCTTTCTTT | CAWSPDTYTEAFF
TRBJ2-3 | TRBV7-2 | - | - | TGTGCCAGCAGCCTGACTAGAGCAGATACGCAGTATTTT | CASSLTRADTQYF
TRBJ1-5 | TRBV5-6 | - | TRBD1 | TGTGCCAGCAGCTTGTACGCCGCGGGGACAGGTCAGCCCCAGCATTTT | CASSLYAAGTGQPQHF
TRBJ2-6 | TRBV7-3 | - | - | TGTGCCAGCAGCTTACCCGGACAGACCTCTGGGGCCAACGTCCTGACTTTC | CASSLPGQTSGANVLTF
TRBJ2-1 | TRBV15 | - | - | TGTGCCACCAGCCGATCTGAGTTTGGGTCGGTACCGGGGCAGTTCTTC | CATSRSEFGSVPGQFF
TRBJ1-1 | TRBV7-2 | once | - | TGTGCCAGCAGCTTAATTCCTGAGGATGAAGCTTTCTTT | CASSLIPEDEAFF
TRBJ1-2 | TRBV4-2 | - | - | TGTGCCAGCAGCCAAGACGGAGGGACCCTCTATGGCTACACCTTC | CASSQDGGTLYGYTF
TRBJ1-3 | TRBV7-9 | few | TRBD1 | TGTGCCAGCAGCTTTAGACAGGGGTCCTTTATCTCTGGAAACACCATATATTTT | CASSFRQGSFISGNTIYF
TRBJ2-7 | TRBV7-3 | - | TRBD2 | TGTGCCAGCAGCTCCAAGGCGTGGACTAGCGGGGGGGCGAGTGTATCCTACGAGCAGTACTTC | CASSSKAWTSGGASVSYEQYF
TRBJ2-7 | TRBV28 | - | - | TGTGCCAGCAGGAATACGGGTCCGACTACCTACGAGCAGTACTTC | CASRNTGPTTYEQYF
TRBJ2-1 | TRBV7-6 | - | TRBD2 | TGTGCCAGCAGCCCTCGGGGAGGGACCTACAATGAGCAGTTCTTC | CASSPRGGTYNEQFF
TRBJ2-5 | TRBV11-3 | - | TRBD1 | TGTGCCAGCAGCGCCCGAGAGGGGGCGGAAATGGAAGAGACCCAGTACTTC | CASSAREGAEMEETQYF
TRBJ1-2 | TRBV5-8 | - | - | TGTGCCAGCAGCTTGGGACCGGGAACGGGGGGCTACACCTTC | CASSLGPGTGGYTF
TRBJ2-3 | TRBV19 | - | TRBD1 | TGTGCCAGTAGTCAGGGGGTGGAGGATACGCAGTATTTT | CASSQGVEDTQYF
TRBJ1-5 | TRBV4-2 | - | - | TGTGCCAGCAGCCAAGAGGAGGTGGGTTCTTTGGGAAGGCCCCAGCATTTT | CASSQEEVGSLGRPQHF
TRBJ2-2 | TRBV5-1 | - | - | TGCGCCAGCAGCTTGGACTGGAGCACCGGGGAGCTGTTTTTT | CASSLDWSTGELFF
TRBJ2-1 | TRBV5-1 | - | - | TGCGCCAGCAGCTTGGTTCGCGGGGCACTCAACAATGAGCAGTTCTTC | CASSLVRGALNNEQFF
TRBJ2-2 | TRBV19 | once | TRBD2 | TGTGCCAGTAAGAGAGGGACTAGGCGGAACACCGGGGAGCTGTTTTTT | CASKRGTRRNTGELFF
TRBJ2-1 | TRBV7-6 | - | - | TGTGCCAGCAGCTTTGGGGGACGGGGGGCCTCCTACAATGAGCAGTTCTTC | CASSFGGRGASYNEQFF
TRBJ2-2 | TRBV6-6 | - | TRBD2 | TGTGCCAGCAGTTACGCGCTAGCGGGAGTGGCTGGGGAGCTGTTTTTT | CASSYALAGVAGELFF
TRBJ2-5 | TRBV7-2 | - | - | TGTGCCAGCAGCTTAGGGACGGAGCCTTGGGCGGGAAGAGAGACCCAGTACTTC | CASSLGTEPWAGRETQYF
TRBJ1-1 | TRBV7-2 | - | - | TGTGCCAGCAGCTTAGGTACAGGCACTGAAGCTTTCTTT | CASSLGTGTEAFF
TRBJ1-2 | TRBV29-1 | - | - | TGCAGCGGTTCTTTCTCTCGGGGCTACACCTTC | CSGSFSRGYTF
TRBJ1-6 | TRBV6-1 | - | - | TGTGCCAGCAGTGATGCGTCGGAGGGGAGGGGTAATTCACCCCTCCACTTT | CASSDASEGRGNSPLHF
TRBJ1-4 | TRBV7-2 | - | - | TGTGCCAGCAGCTTTGGACCGGCGGGAACTAATGAAAAACTGTTTTTT | CASSFGPAGTNEKLFF
TRBJ1-5 | TRBV28 | - | - | TGTGCCAGCAGTTTCGGCCCAGGGTATAGCAATCAGCCCCAGCATTTT | CASSFGPGYSNQPQHF
TRBJ1-5 | TRBV12-3/TRBV12-4 | - | - | TGTGCCAGCAGTCCAGGGAAACAGCCCCAGCATTTT | CASSPGKQPQHF
TRBJ1-1 | TRBV6-6 | - | TRBD1 | TGTGCCAGCAGCATGGGACAGCGATACACTGAAGCTTTCTTT | CASSMGQRYTEAFF
TRBJ2-3 | TRBV29-1 | - | TRBD2 | TGCAGCGTTGAAGATTCGGGCCGACTAGCGGGAGGGCAAACCCCCACAGATACGCAGTATTTT | CSVEDSGRLAGGQTPTDTQYF
TRBJ2-3 | TRBV5-1 | - | TRBD2 | TGCGCCAGCAGCCTAGCGGGGCACACAGATACGCAGTATTTT | CASSLAGHTDTQYF
TRBJ2-1 | TRBV7-2 | - | TRBD1 | TGTGCCAGCAGCCTACAGGGGGCGCGGAATGAGCAGTTCTTC | CASSLQGARNEQFF
TRBJ2-5 | TRBV6-2/TRBV6-3 | - | - | TGTGCCAGCAACCCACCAGGGTTATACCAAGAGACCCAGTACTTC | CASNPPGLYQETQYF
TRBJ1-2 | TRBV15 | - | TRBD1 | TGTGCCACCAGCAGGCCGGGACAGGGTACCTATGGCTACACCTTC | CATSRPGQGTYGYTF
TRBJ1-2 | TRBV28 | - | - | TGTGCCAGCACCACCCGGGCAGGGGCCTATGGCTACACCTTC | CASTTRAGAYGYTF
TRBJ1-4 | TRBV25-1 | few | - | TGTGCCAGCAGTGACAGGGGTATCGGAAAACTGTTTTTT | CASSDRGIGKLFF
TRBJ1-6 | TRBV7-2 | - | TRBD1 | TGTGCCAGCAGCGTAGGGACAGACAATTCACCCCTCCACTTT | CASSVGTDNSPLHF